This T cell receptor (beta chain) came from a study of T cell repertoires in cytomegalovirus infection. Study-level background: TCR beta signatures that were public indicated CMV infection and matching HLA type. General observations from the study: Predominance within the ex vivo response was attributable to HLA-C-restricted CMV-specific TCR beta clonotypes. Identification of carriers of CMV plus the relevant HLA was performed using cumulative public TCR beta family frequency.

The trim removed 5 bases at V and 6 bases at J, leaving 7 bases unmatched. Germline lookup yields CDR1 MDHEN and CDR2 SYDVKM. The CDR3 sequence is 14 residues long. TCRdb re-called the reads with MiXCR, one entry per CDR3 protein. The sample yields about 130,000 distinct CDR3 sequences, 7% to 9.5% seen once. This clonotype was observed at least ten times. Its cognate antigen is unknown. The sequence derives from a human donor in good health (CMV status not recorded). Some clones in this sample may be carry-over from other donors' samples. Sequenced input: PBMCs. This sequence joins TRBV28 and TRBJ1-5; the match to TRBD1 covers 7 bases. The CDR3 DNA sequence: TGTGCCAGCAGTCTACGACAGGGTGGTCAGCCCCAGCATTTT. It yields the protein CASSLRQGGQPQHF.